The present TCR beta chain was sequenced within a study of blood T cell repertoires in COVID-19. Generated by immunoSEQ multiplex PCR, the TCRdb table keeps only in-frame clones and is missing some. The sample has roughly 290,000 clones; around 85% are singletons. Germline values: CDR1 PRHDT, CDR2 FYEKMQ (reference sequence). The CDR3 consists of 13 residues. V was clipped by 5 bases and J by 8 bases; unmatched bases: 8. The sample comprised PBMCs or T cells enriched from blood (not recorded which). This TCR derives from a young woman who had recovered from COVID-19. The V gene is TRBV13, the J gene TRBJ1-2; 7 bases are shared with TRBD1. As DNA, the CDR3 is TGTGCCAGCAGCGACAGGGAGGTTCGGGGCTACACCTTC. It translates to CASSDREVRGYTF.